This T cell receptor (beta chain) originates from a study of molecular identifiers for immune sequencing clone quantification. As concerns this clonotype: Its antigen remains unidentified.

Previously described methods and listed TCR primers were employed for the bulk TCR libraries. TCRdb reprocessed the PCR reads with MiXCR, giving one entry per CDR3 protein. Of hundreds of thousands of distinct CDR3 sequences detected, roughly 23% appear once; the ten largest clones hold 0.78%. Naive CD8 libraries used 20,000 to 1,000,000 sorted cells and 10%, 30% or 50% RNA. Naive CD8 T cells, phenotype CD8+CD4-CCR7+CD45RA+, were sorted. Germline CDR1 and CDR2: SEHNR and FQNEAQ (reference sequence). This CDR3 is 15 amino acids long. With 4 bases clipped from V and 6 bases from J, the junction kept 8 bases outside the gene matches. Findings and caveats of the study: It was shown that clones above 20 RNA copies held over 97% of effector molecules, but under 1% in naive cells.

This sequence originates from a human donor in good health. Some libraries in this study had Jurkat cell RNA spiked in. This chain links TRBV7-9 with TRBJ1-2, with 10 bases identical to TRBD1. Source material: naive CD8+ T cells from blood, with Jurkat cell RNA spiked in. Subset specified: FACS-sorted CD8+CD4-CCR7+CD45RA+ naive T cells. This chain's CDR3 is CASSYVTGGVDGYTF. The DNA of the CDR3 is TGTGCCAGCAGCTATGTGACAGGGGGCGTCGATGGCTACACCTTC.